This T cell receptor (beta chain) derives from a study of cytomegalovirus exposure and HLA in healthy donors. This CDR3 region has 15 residues. The V segment lost 0 bases and the J segment 7 bases; nucleotides outside the gene matches: 8. Looked up from germline, CDR1 is SGDLS and CDR2 is YYNGEE. Method: immunoSEQ multiplex PCR; TCRdb's copy keeps in-frame clones and lacks some. This sample has around 86,000 clones, with about 94% found just once. The chain combines TRBV9 with TRBJ1-2; 8 nucleotides agree with TRBD1. The TCR originated in a woman in her thirties in good health and CMV-seropositive. Sequenced sample: PBMCs. The CDR3 is CASSVARTGSGGYTF. The CDR3 nucleotides read TGTGCCAGCAGCGTAGCAAGGACAGGGTCAGGTGGCTACACCTTC.